The 20 T cell receptor beta chains below come from one sample, sequenced in a study of PD-1 blockade in classical Hodgkin lymphoma. Each patient experienced a relapse that followed autologous stem cell transplantation, and brentuximab vedotin exposure varied. Libraries were prepared by immunoSEQ multiplex PCR; TCRdb keeps only in-frame clonotypes and omits some of them. The sample contains under 7,500 clones, over 65% of which appear only once. Here the sequenced sample was peripheral blood mononuclear cells (PBMCs), taken before the second cycle of nivolumab. All receptors come from a human donor with classical Hodgkin lymphoma.

The rearrangement links TRBV18 to TRBJ1-1, with D possibly matching TRBD1 (6 bases). The CDR3 covers 17 residues. The V and J ends lost 1 base and 1 base respectively, with 16 bases between them. The germline gives CDR1 KGHSH, CDR2 LQKENI. CDR3 in amino acids: CASSPRPSGAANTEAFF. DNA for the CDR3: TGTGCCAGCTCACCACGCCCATCGGGGGCTGCGAACACTGAAGCTTTCTTT. Based on the CDR3 plus reference TRBV18 and TRBJ1-1, the full variable domain is NAGVMQNPRHLVRRRGQEARLRCSPMKGHSHVYWYRQLPEEGLKFMVYLQKENIIDESGMPKERFSAEFPKEGPSILRIQQVVRGDSAAYFCASSPRPSGAANTEAFFGQGTRLTVV.

The chain employs TRBV6-5 and TRBJ2-1, with 11 bases that match TRBD2. The germline V gene encodes CDR1 MNHEY and CDR2 SVGAGI. Trimming cost V 4 bases and J 7 bases; bases outside gene matches: 6. The CDR3 runs 15 residues. The CDR3 reads CASSSDWTSGNEQFF. The CDR3 nucleotides read TGTGCCAGCAGTTCGGATTGGACTAGCGGGAATGAGCAGTTCTTC.

V usage is TRBV28 and J usage is TRBJ1-1; 7 nucleotides line up with TRBD1. This CDR3 has 16 amino acids. Germline lookup yields CDR1 MDHEN and CDR2 SYDVKM. Losses at the gene ends were 5 bases for V and 6 bases for J; bases not matched to a gene: 15. The CDR3 loop reads CASSTPYRGLRAEAFF. The CDR3 nucleotides read TGTGCCAGCAGTACACCATACAGGGGACTCCGGGCTGAAGCTTTCTTT.

The chain combines TRBV19 with TRBJ1-1, with D unresolved. V was cut by 6 bases and J by 4 bases, with 15 bases left in between. This CDR3 is built from 14 residues. In germline, CDR1 is LNHDA, CDR2 SQIVND (reference sequence). The CDR3 DNA sequence: TGTGCCAGTAGCAACTCCGCTTGGGGCACTGAAGCTTTCTTT. Its translation: CASSNSAWGTEAFF.

V usage is TRBV19 and J usage is TRBJ2-7; 10 bases match TRBD2. The CDR3 contains 16 residues. Germline-derived CDR1 and CDR2 are LNHDA and SQIVND (reference sequence). V lost 4 bases and J lost 1; bases outside the gene matches: 7. This CDR3 reads CASSTPGSGGSYEQYF. The CDR3 region has the DNA TGTGCCAGTAGTACCCCGGGTAGCGGGGGGTCCTACGAGCAGTACTTC.

CDR3 sequence (DNA): TGTGCCAGCAGCTCCGGGGAAACAACTAATGAAAAACTGTTTTTT. This encodes CASSSGETTNEKLFF. The chain has TRBV9 and TRBJ1-4; no definite D call. The CDR3 covers 15 residues. Per germline, CDR1 SGDLS and CDR2 YYNGEE. Trimming left V 4 bases short and J 0 bases short, with 10 bases between.

This clone occurred once. The V gene is TRBV11-2, the J gene TRBJ1-1; D may be TRBD1 (5 bases). Germline values: CDR1 SGHAT, CDR2 FQNNGV. V was clipped by 0 bases and J by 5 bases, with 10 bases between them. The CDR3 sequence is 14 residues long. CDR3 nucleotide sequence: TGTGCCAGCAGCTTAGACAGGGCAGGTACTGAAGCTTTCTTT. It encodes CASSLDRAGTEAFF.

The chain links TRBV12-5 to TRBJ1-1; a weak D match, TRBD1 (5 bases). This CDR3 spans 13 amino acids. Trimming pared 7 bases from V and 2 bases from J, leaving 11 bases between. CDR1 and CDR2 (germline): LGHNT, FRNRAP. CDR3 amino acids: CASASDRNTEAFF. The CDR3 DNA sequence: TGTGCTAGTGCCTCTGACAGAAACACTGAAGCTTTCTTT.

The chain uses TRBV6-5 and TRBJ2-7; D is possibly TRBD2 (5 bases). The V end was cut by 0 bases, the J end by 2 bases, with 8 bases between. CDR3 length: 14 amino acids. Germline CDR1 is MNHEY and CDR2 is SVGAGI. This chain's CDR3 is CASSYSGVTYEQYF. The CDR3 coding sequence is TGTGCCAGCAGTTACTCGGGAGTGACCTACGAGCAGTACTTC.

This clone has more than one count but fewer than ten. This chain uses TRBV13 with TRBJ1-2; D is perhaps TRBD1 (6 bases). Germline V lookup: CDR1 PRHDT, CDR2 FYEKMQ (reference sequence). The V end was cut by 4 bases, the J end by 4 bases, with 16 bases between. This CDR3 spans 15 amino acids. CDR3 loop: CASSWLGALSYGYTF. Here the CDR3 DNA reads TGTGCCAGCAGCTGGTTGGGGGCCTTATCCTATGGCTACACCTTC. Using reference TRBV13 and TRBJ1-2 for the parts outside the CDR3, the full variable domain is AAGVIQSPRHLIKEKRETATLKCYPIPRHDTVYWYQQGPGQDPQFLISFYEKMQSDKGSIPDRFSAQQFSDYHSELNMSSLELGDSALYFCASSWLGALSYGYTFGSGTRLTVV.

This clone showed up just a few times. This specimen includes other DNA sequences encoding the same CDR3. This rearrangement joins TRBV7-3 to TRBJ2-7, with TRBD2 identical over 9 bases. J was trimmed by 2 bases and V by 2 bases; bases with no gene match: 4. CDR1 SGHTA and CDR2 FQGTGA come from the germline V gene. CDR3 size: 15 residues. The DNA of the CDR3 is TGTGCCAGCAGCTTATATAGCGGGAGCCCCTACGAGCAGTACTTC. The encoded protein is CASSLYSGSPYEQYF.

The J gene is TRBJ1-3, the V gene TRBV18; tentatively, D is TRBD1 (6 bases). CDR3 size: 15 residues. Between the trimmed V and J ends, which lost 3 bases and 1 base, there was a span of 10 bases. Germline-derived CDR1 and CDR2 are KGHSH and LQKENI. The CDR3: CASSPGGQSGNTIYF. The CDR3 DNA reads as TGTGCCAGCTCACCCGGAGGACAGTCTGGAAACACCATATATTTT.

V is TRBV18 and J is TRBJ1-2; 8 positions match TRBD1. V lost 3 bases and J lost 3; bases outside the gene matches: 3. The CDR3 contains 14 residues. CDR1 and CDR2 from the germline V gene are KGHSH and LQKENI. The CDR3 loop reads CASSPGQGYYGYTF. The CDR3, as DNA: TGTGCCAGCTCACCCGGACAGGGTTACTATGGCTACACCTTC. Variable domain in full (rest from reference TRBV18 and TRBJ1-2): NAGVMQNPRHLVRRRGQEARLRCSPMKGHSHVYWYRQLPEEGLKFMVYLQKENIIDESGMPKERFSAEFPKEGPSILRIQQVVRGDSAAYFCASSPGQGYYGYTFGSGTRLTVV.

Remarks on this clone: Different DNA sequences within this sample yield the same CDR3. The rearrangement joins TRBV5-1 to TRBJ2-1, with 8 bases aligning to TRBD2. Germline V lookup: CDR1 SGHRS, CDR2 YFSETQ. CDR3 length equals 17 residues. J was trimmed by 7 bases and V by 3 bases; bases with no gene match: 15. The CDR3 DNA sequence: TGCGCCAGCAGCTCTAGATTTGATCTAGCGGGTGTAAATGAGCAGTTCTTC. Amino acid sequence: CASSSRFDLAGVNEQFF.

V and J are TRBV19 and TRBJ2-2; D is unclear. The germline gives CDR1 LNHDA, CDR2 SQIVND (reference sequence). V was pared by 7 bases and J by 4 bases, with 16 bases between. The CDR3 is 15 amino acids. DNA of the CDR3: TGTGCCAGTATGTCCCCTGGGATAGGCACCGGGGAGCTGTTTTTT. Translated: CASMSPGIGTGELFF. Drawing the rest from reference TRBV19 and TRBJ2-2, the complete variable domain is DGGITQSPKYLFRKEGQNVTLSCEQNLNHDAMYWYRQDPGQGLRLIYYSQIVNDFQKGDIAEGYSVSREKKESFPLTVTSAQKNPTAFYLCASMSPGIGTGELFFGEGSRLTVL.

The chain recombines TRBV28 with TRBJ2-7; D is undetermined. CDR1 is MDHEN, CDR2 SYDVKM, per germline. The CDR3 has 16 residues. V was shortened by 7 bases and J by 0 bases, with 19 bases between the two germline ends. The CDR3 sequence: CASMYSWTKSSYEQYF. The CDR3 coding sequence is TGTGCCAGCATGTATTCTTGGACGAAGAGCTCCTACGAGCAGTACTTC.

This clone is a singleton in its sample. This chain connects TRBV2 to TRBJ2-3, with D tentatively TRBD2 (6 bases). This CDR3 is 13 amino acids long. CDR1 SNHLY and CDR2 FYNNEI come from the germline V gene. V shed 7 bases and J shed 4 bases, with 12 bases lying between them. CDR3 nucleotides: TGTGCCAGCACCTTTCGGAGGGCAGATACGCAGTATTTT. Protein sequence: CASTFRRADTQYF.

CDR3 loop: CSVDTGRETQYF. The CDR3 region has the DNA TGCAGCGTTGACACGGGGCGGGAGACCCAGTACTTC. This chain uses TRBV29-1 with TRBJ2-5; D is perhaps TRBD1 or TRBD2 (5 bases each). V was trimmed by 3 bases and J by 5 bases, leaving 10 bases between them. CDR1 is SQVTM and CDR2 is ANQGSEA in the germline V gene. This CDR3 has 12 amino acids.

In the case of this clone: This could be a read error, since a much larger clone is one nucleotide away. Other DNA sequences within the sample encode an identical CDR3. This chain uses TRBV7-2 with TRBJ2-7; 10 bases are a match to TRBD2. There are 16 residues in the CDR3. With 6 bases clipped from V and 1 base from J, the junction kept 9 bases outside the gene matches. The germline V gene has CDR1 SGHTA and CDR2 FQGNSA. The CDR3 DNA reads as TGTGCCAGCAGTTTATTCGGGACTAGCGAGTCCTACGAGCAGTACTTC. This translates into CASSLFGTSESYEQYF.

This rearrangement joins TRBV5-1 to TRBJ2-1; D is uncertain. The germline V gene encodes CDR1 SGHRS and CDR2 YFSETQ. This CDR3 has 17 residues. V was trimmed by 4 bases and J by 0 bases, leaving 17 bases between them. CDR3 in amino acids: CASSVSSGASSYNEQFF. In nucleotides, the CDR3 is TGCGCCAGCAGCGTGTCCTCTGGCGCGAGCTCCTACAATGAGCAGTTCTTC.